The entry below describes one T cell receptor beta chain. The germline gives CDR1 SEHNR, CDR2 FQNEAQ (reference sequence). The ends lost 5 bases at V and 8 bases at J; junction bases unmatched: 8. The CDR3 covers 14 residues. The record originates from a study of blood T cell repertoires in COVID-19. Study background: The United States, Italy and Spain supplied acute and convalescent COVID-19 samples. The analysed material was cDNA or gDNA that came from T cells, B-cell-depleted T cells, or PBMCs.

Original data processing: Estimates of nucleated cell counts were drawn from the amplification of reference gene primers. TCRdb's copy holds only in-frame clones and misses some; the assay was immunoSEQ multiplex PCR. The DNA was the basis for D and trimming; V, J and clone size are from that table. The table lists over 90,000 clones, roughly 87% of them singletons. The chain joins TRBV7-9 to TRBJ1-3; 8 bases are shared with TRBD1. This clonotype was obtained from a human donor in a cohort sampled during active COVID-19. Sequenced: peripheral blood. The CDR3: CASSLTGVTDTIYF. The CDR3 region has the DNA TGTGCCAGCAGCCTGACAGGGGTTACGGACACCATATATTTT.